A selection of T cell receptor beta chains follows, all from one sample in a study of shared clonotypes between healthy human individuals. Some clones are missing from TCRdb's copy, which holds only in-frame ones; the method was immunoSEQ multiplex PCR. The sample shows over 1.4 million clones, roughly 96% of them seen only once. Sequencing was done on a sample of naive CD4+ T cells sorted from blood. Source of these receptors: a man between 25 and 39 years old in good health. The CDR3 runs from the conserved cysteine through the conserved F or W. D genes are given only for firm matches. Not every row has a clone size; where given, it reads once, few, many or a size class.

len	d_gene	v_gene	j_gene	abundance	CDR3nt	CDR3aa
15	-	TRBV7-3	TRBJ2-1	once	TGTGCCAGCAGCTTAGCCCCCCTCTCCTACAATGAGCAGTTCTTC	CASSLAPLSYNEQFF
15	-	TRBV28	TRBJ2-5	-	TGTGCCAGCAGCAGTTTACGCGCCGTGTCGGGGACCCAGTACTTC	CASSSLRAVSGTQYF
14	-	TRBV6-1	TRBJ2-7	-	TGTGCCAGCACTTATGATATTACTCCTAATGAGCAGTACTTC	CASTYDITPNEQYF
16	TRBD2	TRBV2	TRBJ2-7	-	TGTGCCAGCAGTGAAACGAACGCTAGCGGGAGTTACGAGCAGTACTTC	CASSETNASGSYEQYF
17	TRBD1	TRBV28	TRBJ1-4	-	TGTGCCAGCAGACTAAGTCGACAGGGGATGGCGGAGAGACAACTGTTTTTT	CASRLSRQGMAERQLFF
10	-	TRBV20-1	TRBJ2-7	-	TGCAGTGCTCTCTCCTACGAGCAGTACTTC	CSALSYEQYF
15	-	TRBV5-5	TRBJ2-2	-	TGTGCCAGCAGCTTGGCGGGGGCGAACACCGGGGAGCTGTTTTTT	CASSLAGANTGELFF
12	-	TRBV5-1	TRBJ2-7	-	TGCGCCAGCAGCTTCGGTAGCCACGAGCAGTACTTC	CASSFGSHEQYF
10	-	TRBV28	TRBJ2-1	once	TGTGCCAGCAGCCACAATGAGCAGTTCTTC	CASSHNEQFF
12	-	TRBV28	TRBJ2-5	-	TGTGCCAGCAGAAATCCGGGGGAGACCCAGTACTTC	CASRNPGETQYF
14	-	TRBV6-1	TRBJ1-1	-	TGTGCCAGCAGTTTCCGGCCGGGAGACACTGAAGCTTTCTTT	CASSFRPGDTEAFF
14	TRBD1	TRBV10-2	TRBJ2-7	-	TGCGCCAGCACAACGCAGGGGGTGCCTTACGAGCAGTACTTC	CASTTQGVPYEQYF
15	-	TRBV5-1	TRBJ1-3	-	TGCGCCAGCAGCTTGGGACCAGGGCCTGGAAACACCATATATTTT	CASSLGPGPGNTIYF
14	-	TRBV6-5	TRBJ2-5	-	TGTGCCAGCAGTTACTCTATGGGAGAAGAGACCCAGTACTTC	CASSYSMGEETQYF
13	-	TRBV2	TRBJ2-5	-	TGTGCCAGCACATTGCGCCTTCAAGAGACCCAGTACTTC	CASTLRLQETQYF
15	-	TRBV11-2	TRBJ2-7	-	TGTGCCAGCAGCCCTACTAGAGGGTATCGCTACGAGCAGTACTTC	CASSPTRGYRYEQYF
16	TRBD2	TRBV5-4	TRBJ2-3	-	TGTGCCAGCAGCACTTGGACTAGTGCCCCATGGGATACGCAGTATTTT	CASSTWTSAPWDTQYF
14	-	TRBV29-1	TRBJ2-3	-	TGCAGCGTGGCAGTCGGCAGGGACACAGATACGCAGTATTTT	CSVAVGRDTDTQYF
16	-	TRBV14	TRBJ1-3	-	TGTGCCAGCAGCCAGTTAATTGGGACATCTGGAAACACCATATATTTT	CASSQLIGTSGNTIYF
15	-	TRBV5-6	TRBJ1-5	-	TGTGCCAGCAGCTTGTTGCAGAGTAGCCATCAGCCCCAGCATTTT	CASSLLQSSHQPQHF
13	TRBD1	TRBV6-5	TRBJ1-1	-	TGTGCCAGCAAAGGGACAGGGGTCACTGAAGCTTTCTTT	CASKGTGVTEAFF
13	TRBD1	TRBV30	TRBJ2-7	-	TGTGCCTGGAGTGAGCAGGGGGTCTACGAGCAGTACTTC	CAWSEQGVYEQYF
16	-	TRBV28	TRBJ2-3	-	TGTGCCAGTTTATCTGGGAGCGGAGCTAGCACAGATACGCAGTATTTT	CASLSGSGASTDTQYF
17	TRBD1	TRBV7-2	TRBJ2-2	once	TGTGCCAGCAGCCCGGACAGGGGTTTTTGGAACACCGGGGAGCTGTTTTTT	CASSPDRGFWNTGELFF
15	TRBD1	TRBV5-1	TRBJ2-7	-	TGCGCCAGCAGCGGAACCGGGACAGGGGTGGACGAGCAGTACTTC	CASSGTGTGVDEQYF
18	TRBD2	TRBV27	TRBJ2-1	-	TGTGCCAGCAGTTTATCGAAGGGACTAGGGACCTCCTACAATGAGCAGTTCTTC	CASSLSKGLGTSYNEQFF
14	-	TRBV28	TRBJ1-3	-	TGTGCCAGCTCCTCTTTTAGAGCTGGAAACACCATATATTTT	CASSSFRAGNTIYF
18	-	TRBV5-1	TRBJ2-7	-	TGCGCCAGCAGCTTAGATACAGGGATTAGCGTTATTTCTGGTGAGCAGTACTTC	CASSLDTGISVISGEQYF
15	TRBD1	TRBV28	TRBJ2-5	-	TGTGCCAGCAGTTTAGTACAGACAGGGTTGGAGACCCAGTACTTC	CASSLVQTGLETQYF
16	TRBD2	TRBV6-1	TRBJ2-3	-	TGTGCCAGCAGTGGCCGACTAGCGGGAGTTCAAGATACGCAGTATTTT	CASSGRLAGVQDTQYF
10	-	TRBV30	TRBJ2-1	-	TGTGCCTGGAGTGTTATTGAGCAGTTCTTC	CAWSVIEQFF
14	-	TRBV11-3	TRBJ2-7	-	TGTGCCAGCAGCTTGAGGGGGAACAGCTACGAGCAGTACTTC	CASSLRGNSYEQYF
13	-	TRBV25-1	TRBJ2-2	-	TGTGCCAGCAATACGGGGAACACCGGGGAGCTGTTTTTT	CASNTGNTGELFF
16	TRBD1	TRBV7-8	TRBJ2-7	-	TGTGCCAGCAGCCGAAACACCGGGACAGGACCATACGAGCAGTACTTC	CASSRNTGTGPYEQYF
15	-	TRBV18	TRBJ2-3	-	TGTGCCAGCTCACCGTCCCGGGACCTCCCAGATACGCAGTATTTT	CASSPSRDLPDTQYF
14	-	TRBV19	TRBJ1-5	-	TGTGCCAGCCTTAATAACAGGGGCAATCAGCCCCAGCATTTT	CASLNNRGNQPQHF
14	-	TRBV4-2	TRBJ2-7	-	TGTGCCAGCAGCCAAGCAGTTGGCAGATACAAGCAGTACTTC	CASSQAVGRYKQYF
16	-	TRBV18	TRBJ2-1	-	TGTGCCAGCTCACCAAGATGGCGGGGACTTTACAATGAGCAGTTCTTC	CASSPRWRGLYNEQFF
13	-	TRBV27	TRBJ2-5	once	TGTGCCAGCAGTTCCTCCAGTCGGGAGACCCAGTACTTC	CASSSSSRETQYF
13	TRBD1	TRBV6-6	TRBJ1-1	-	TGTGCCAGCAGTCAACAGGGGGGCACTGAAGCTTTCTTT	CASSQQGGTEAFF
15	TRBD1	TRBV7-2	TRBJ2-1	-	TGTGCCAGCAGCAAACGGGACAGGGCAATTAATGAGCAGTTCTTC	CASSKRDRAINEQFF
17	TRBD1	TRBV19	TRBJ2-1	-	TGTGCCAGTAGTACCCCACCGACAGGGGCAAACTACAATGAGCAGTTCTTC	CASSTPPTGANYNEQFF
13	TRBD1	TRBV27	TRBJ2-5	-	TGTGCCAGCAGTTCAGGGGGCATGCAGACCCAGTACTTC	CASSSGGMQTQYF
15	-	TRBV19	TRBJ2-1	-	TGTGCCAGTAGATCCGGTAGCGTCGCCTACAATGAGCAGTTCTTC	CASRSGSVAYNEQFF
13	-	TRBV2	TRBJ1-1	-	TGTGCCAGCGACCTATCGGGGAACACTGAAGCTTTCTTT	CASDLSGNTEAFF
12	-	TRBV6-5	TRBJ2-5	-	TGTGCCAGCAGTTTAATTGGGCAGGCCCAGTACTTC	CASSLIGQAQYF
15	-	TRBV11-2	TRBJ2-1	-	TGTGCCAGCGGTGGCGGGAAGGTGTCCTACAATGAGCAGTTCTTC	CASGGGKVSYNEQFF